These 15 T cell receptor beta chains came from one sample sequenced in a study of OX40 agonist ivuxolimab in advanced cancers. Using immunoSEQ multiplex PCR, the repertoire was profiled, and TCRdb retains in-frame clones only, with some absent. The table lists roughly 45,000 clones, 85% of them singletons, with just over 20% in the top ten. The specimen comprised CD4+ or CD8+ T cells sorted from blood, sampled in a trial of the OX40 agonist ivuxolimab. Source of these receptors: an adult with an advanced solid tumor such as melanoma, head and neck, liver or kidney cancer.

This chain joins TRBV6-5 and TRBJ1-1; perhaps TRBD1 as D (6 bases). The germline V gene has CDR1 MNHEY and CDR2 SVGAGI. The CDR3 covers 11 residues. The V end was cut by 7 bases, the J end by 7 bases, with 10 bases between. CDR3 DNA: TGTGCCAGCATAGGGGGTCTTGAAGCTTTCTTT. Protein: CASIGGLEAFF.

This clone was picked up a small number of times. The V and J genes are TRBV7-2 and TRBJ1-3; TRBD1 matches 7 bases. Germline CDR1 is SGHTA and CDR2 is FQGNSA. Trimming cost V 5 bases and J 4 bases; bases outside gene matches: 14. The CDR3 totals 17 residues. In DNA form, the CDR3 reads TGTGCCAGCAGCCGTACCACAGGGGAGGTCGGAGGAAACACCATATATTTT. Encoded protein: CASSRTTGEVGGNTIYF.

This clone was seen a handful of times. This chain links TRBV10-2 with TRBJ2-3; D possibly corresponds to TRBD2 (6 bases). Germline loops: CDR1 WSHSY, CDR2 SAAADI. V gave up 3 bases and J gave up 1 base, with 8 bases separating them. The CDR3 is 14 amino acids. CDR3 nucleotides: TGCGCCAGCAGTGATAGCGGACGCACAGATACGCAGTATTTT. Translating it yields CASSDSGRTDTQYF.

This chain connects TRBV6-6 to TRBJ1-5; D call uncertain. Trimming cost V 2 bases and J 4 bases, with 15 bases left between them. In germline, CDR1 is MNHNY, CDR2 SVGAGI (reference sequence). This CDR3 contains 16 residues. CDR3 sequence: CASSYAQLQLNQPQHF. CDR3 nucleotides: TGTGCCAGCAGTTACGCGCAGCTACAGCTGAATCAGCCCCAGCATTTT.

The chain employs TRBV6-5 and TRBJ1-5; 9 nucleotides match TRBD1. Germline trimming cut 7 bases from V and 6 bases from J; bases unmatched to any gene: 10. Germline CDR1 reads MNHEY; CDR2 reads SVGAGI. CDR3 size: 15 residues. This CDR3 is CASNPGQGLAQPQHF. CDR3 coding DNA: TGTGCCAGCAATCCGGGACAGGGCTTAGCTCAGCCCCAGCATTTT.

This rearrangement joins TRBV5-4 to TRBJ2-7, with 8 positions matching TRBD1. The CDR3 covers 16 residues. Germline loops: CDR1 SGHNT, CDR2 YYREEE (reference sequence). The V gene end was trimmed by 6 bases and the J gene end by 1 base; junction bases not matched to a gene: 12. As DNA, the CDR3 is TGTGCCAGCACCGAACCCCGGGACAGGAGGTCCTACGAGCAGTACTTC. Translation: CASTEPRDRRSYEQYF.

The chain uses TRBV28 and TRBJ1-1; D is ambiguous. The length of the CDR3 is 14 residues. The V and J ends lost 10 bases and 3 bases respectively, with 18 bases between them. Germline-derived CDR1 and CDR2 are MDHEN and SYDVKM. The CDR3 nucleotides read TGTGCCACCACGGACGACTCCGGGGACACTGAAGCTTTCTTT. Encoded protein: CATTDDSGDTEAFF.

J is TRBJ1-2 and V is TRBV15; TRBD1 matches 9 bases. Germline V CDR1 and CDR2: LNHNV, YYDKDF (reference sequence). The CDR3 has 13 residues. The ends lost 8 bases at V and 4 bases at J; junction bases unmatched: 5. The chain's CDR3 is CATSLDRGYGYTF. In nucleotides, the CDR3 is TGTGCCACCTCCTTGGACAGGGGCTATGGCTACACCTTC.

The rearrangement links TRBV7-9 to TRBJ2-1, with 12 bases lining up with TRBD2. The V gene end was trimmed by 5 bases and the J gene end by 7 bases; junction bases not matched to a gene: 18. Germline V gene data show CDR1 as SEHNR and CDR2 as FQNEAQ (reference sequence). The CDR3 runs to 19 residues. In nucleotides, the CDR3 is TGTGCCAGCAGCCTCCCGGTGCAACTAGCGGGGGGTCCTAATAATGAGCAGTTCTTC. This sequence encodes CASSLPVQLAGGPNNEQFF.

V and J are TRBV4-2 and TRBJ1-2; a weak D match, TRBD1 (5 bases). Trimming stripped 4 bases from V and 6 bases from J, with 21 bases between. The germline V gene encodes CDR1 LGHNA and CDR2 YNFKEQ. CDR3 length equals 16 residues. CDR3 sequence (DNA): TGTGCCAGCAGCCCGCAGGCTGGGACCTTCCCGGATGGCTACACCTTC. As protein: CASSPQAGTFPDGYTF.

The chain combines TRBV11-2 with TRBJ1-3, with TRBD1 as a possible D gene (5 bases). Germline values: CDR1 SGHAT, CDR2 FQNNGV. This CDR3 spans 19 amino acids. V was pared by 4 bases and J by 2 bases, with 24 bases between. The CDR3 region has the DNA TGTGCCAGCAGCTCATCGGAGAGAGGGGTCAGGAGAACTGGAAACACCATATATTTT. As protein: CASSSSERGVRRTGNTIYF.

This sequence joins TRBV28 and TRBJ1-2; the D gene is possibly TRBD1 (5 bases). Trimming pared 5 bases from V and 7 bases from J, leaving 14 bases between. The CDR3 loop spans 13 amino acids. Per germline, CDR1 MDHEN and CDR2 SYDVKM. In DNA form, the CDR3 reads TGTGCCAGCAGTCCGTCAGGGTATGGTGGCTACACCTTC. Translated: CASSPSGYGGYTF.

The chain links TRBV11-2 to TRBJ2-1; TRBD2 matches 11 bases. Trimming took 5 bases from V and 3 from J; bases not matched to a gene: 3. There are 15 residues in the CDR3. Germline-derived CDR1 and CDR2 are SGHAT and FQNNGV. The CDR3 loop is CASSLAGGHYNEQFF. The CDR3 DNA sequence: TGTGCCAGCAGCCTAGCGGGGGGCCACTACAATGAGCAGTTCTTC.

The rearrangement joins TRBV9 to TRBJ1-2, with D unresolved. The CDR3 is made up of 15 amino acids. Germline V gene lookup returns CDR1 SGDLS and CDR2 YYNGEE. Trimming removed 4 bases from V and 2 bases from J, with 15 bases in between. The CDR3: CASSQREATNYGYTF. The CDR3 DNA sequence: TGTGCCAGCAGCCAAAGGGAGGCAACCAACTATGGCTACACCTTC.

The CDR3 spells CASSIILGDNEQFF. Here the CDR3 DNA reads TGTGCCAGTAGTATTATCTTAGGGGACAATGAGCAGTTCTTC. The chain carries TRBV19 and TRBJ2-1; TRBD1 might be the D (5 bases). The CDR3 has 14 amino acids. The germline V gene encodes CDR1 LNHDA and CDR2 SQIVND (reference sequence). Between the trimmed V and J ends, which lost 3 bases and 5 bases, there was a span of 11 bases.